This is a list of T cell receptor beta chains from one sample in a study of blood T cell repertoires in COVID-19. Assay used: immunoSEQ multiplex PCR; TCRdb lists only in-frame clones, some missing. The sample shows approximately 110,000 clones, over 75% of them seen only once. The specimen was peripheral blood. The source is a man aged 45-65 years with acute or convalescent COVID-19. Each CDR3 is given with its conserved first and last residue. Each record gives: D gene, clone size, J gene, V gene, CDR3 protein, CDR3 DNA. The D gene is left open where the match is weak. Clone size is stated in some rows and not others, as once, few, many or a class when expanded.

d_gene: TRBD1
abundance: .
j_gene: TRBJ2-3
v_gene: TRBV18
CDR3aa: CASSTGTGTDTQYF
CDR3nt: TGTGCCAGCTCAACCGGGACAGGTACAGATACGCAGTATTTT

d_gene: .
abundance: once
j_gene: TRBJ1-2
v_gene: TRBV18
CDR3aa: CASSPLSGEGYTF
CDR3nt: TGTGCCAGCTCACCATTGTCGGGGGAGGGCTACACCTTC

d_gene: .
abundance: .
j_gene: TRBJ2-2
v_gene: TRBV2
CDR3aa: CAADRTGELFF
CDR3nt: TGTGCCGCTGACAGAACCGGGGAGCTGTTTTTT

d_gene: .
abundance: .
j_gene: TRBJ1-4
v_gene: TRBV20-1
CDR3aa: CSASPPGLSEKLFF
CDR3nt: TGCAGTGCTAGTCCCCCGGGATTGAGCGAAAAACTGTTTTTT

d_gene: .
abundance: few
j_gene: TRBJ2-7
v_gene: TRBV7-9
CDR3aa: CASSFAGMSYEQYF
CDR3nt: TGTGCCAGCAGCTTTGCGGGAATGTCCTACGAGCAGTACTTC

d_gene: .
abundance: .
j_gene: TRBJ2-7
v_gene: TRBV30
CDR3aa: CAWRKRGEQYF
CDR3nt: TGTGCCTGGAGGAAACGGGGCGAGCAGTACTTC

d_gene: .
abundance: .
j_gene: TRBJ1-4
v_gene: TRBV29-1
CDR3aa: CSVLNEKLFF
CDR3nt: TGCAGCGTCCTAAATGAAAAACTGTTTTTT

d_gene: TRBD1
abundance: .
j_gene: TRBJ2-1
v_gene: TRBV6-5
CDR3aa: CASSPGTGGYNEQFF
CDR3nt: TGTGCCAGCAGCCCCGGGACAGGGGGCTACAATGAGCAGTTCTTC

d_gene: .
abundance: few
j_gene: TRBJ1-2
v_gene: TRBV28
CDR3aa: CASSFQVGAQNYGYTF
CDR3nt: TGTGCCAGCAGTTTTCAAGTGGGCGCACAGAACTATGGCTACACCTTC

d_gene: .
abundance: once
j_gene: TRBJ2-3
v_gene: TRBV7-2
CDR3aa: CASGWTYGDTQYF
CDR3nt: TGTGCCAGCGGATGGACATACGGAGATACGCAGTATTTT

d_gene: .
abundance: .
j_gene: TRBJ2-2
v_gene: TRBV4-1
CDR3aa: CASSQEWSGPDTGELFF
CDR3nt: TGCGCCAGCAGCCAAGAGTGGTCAGGGCCTGACACCGGGGAGCTGTTTTTT

d_gene: TRBD1
abundance: .
j_gene: TRBJ1-2
v_gene: TRBV6-5
CDR3aa: CASSFLGQGAGGYTF
CDR3nt: TGTGCCAGCAGTTTCCTGGGACAGGGGGCAGGAGGCTACACCTTC

d_gene: .
abundance: .
j_gene: TRBJ2-5
v_gene: TRBV3-1/TRBV3-2
CDR3aa: CASSQGEGGETQYF
CDR3nt: TGTGCCAGCAGCCAAGGCGAAGGAGGGGAGACCCAGTACTTC

d_gene: .
abundance: .
j_gene: TRBJ1-1
v_gene: TRBV18
CDR3aa: CASSPLKGAFTEAFF
CDR3nt: TGTGCCAGCTCACCATTGAAAGGGGCGTTTACTGAAGCTTTCTTT

d_gene: .
abundance: .
j_gene: TRBJ1-2
v_gene: TRBV19
CDR3aa: CASSLQGYGYTF
CDR3nt: TGTGCCAGTAGTCTCCAGGGCTATGGCTACACCTTC

d_gene: TRBD2
abundance: .
j_gene: TRBJ2-7
v_gene: TRBV11-2
CDR3aa: CASSFAGGAYEQYF
CDR3nt: TGTGCCAGCAGCTTTGCGGGAGGGGCCTACGAGCAGTACTTC

d_gene: TRBD1
abundance: .
j_gene: TRBJ2-3
v_gene: TRBV10-1
CDR3aa: CASSEDRAAADTQYF
CDR3nt: TGCGCCAGCAGCGAGGACAGGGCCGCAGCAGATACGCAGTATTTT

d_gene: .
abundance: .
j_gene: TRBJ1-3
v_gene: TRBV10-3
CDR3aa: CAISESTGHLSRNTIYF
CDR3nt: TGTGCCATCAGTGAGTCAACTGGACACCTTAGTAGAAACACCATATATTTT

d_gene: TRBD2
abundance: once
j_gene: TRBJ2-3
v_gene: TRBV5-1
CDR3aa: CASSLAGGRDTQYF
CDR3nt: TGCGCCAGCAGCTTGGCGGGGGGGAGAGATACGCAGTATTTT

d_gene: TRBD1
abundance: .
j_gene: TRBJ2-7
v_gene: TRBV6-5
CDR3aa: CASKNIGTGGYEQYF
CDR3nt: TGTGCCAGCAAAAATATAGGTACAGGGGGCTACGAGCAGTACTTC

d_gene: .
abundance: .
j_gene: TRBJ2-3
v_gene: TRBV19
CDR3aa: CASSIPGGTDTQYF
CDR3nt: TGTGCCAGTAGTATCCCGGGGGGCACAGATACGCAGTATTTT

d_gene: .
abundance: .
j_gene: TRBJ2-2
v_gene: TRBV7-6
CDR3aa: CASSLHGGFSPGELFF
CDR3nt: TGTGCCAGCAGCTTACACGGGGGTTTTTCTCCCGGGGAGCTGTTTTTT

d_gene: .
abundance: .
j_gene: TRBJ1-1
v_gene: TRBV19
CDR3aa: CASSIDHRMWGTEAFF
CDR3nt: TGTGCCAGTAGTATAGATCACAGGATGTGGGGCACTGAAGCTTTCTTT

d_gene: .
abundance: .
j_gene: TRBJ1-3
v_gene: TRBV4-2
CDR3aa: CASSQDFSGNTIYF
CDR3nt: TGTGCCAGCAGCCAAGACTTCTCTGGAAACACCATATATTTT

d_gene: .
abundance: .
j_gene: TRBJ1-3
v_gene: TRBV9
CDR3aa: CASSVEPGKGNTIYF
CDR3nt: TGTGCCAGCAGCGTAGAGCCAGGGAAAGGAAACACCATATATTTT

d_gene: TRBD1
abundance: .
j_gene: TRBJ1-1
v_gene: TRBV20-1
CDR3aa: CSARGQGRAFF
CDR3nt: TGCAGTGCGAGAGGACAGGGGAGAGCTTTCTTT

d_gene: TRBD2
abundance: .
j_gene: TRBJ2-1
v_gene: TRBV15
CDR3aa: CATSRGLAGGRRAYNEQFF
CDR3nt: TGTGCCACCAGCAGAGGACTAGCGGGAGGGCGGAGGGCCTACAATGAGCAGTTCTTC

d_gene: TRBD2
abundance: .
j_gene: TRBJ2-5
v_gene: TRBV9
CDR3aa: CASSVVTAGGQETQYF
CDR3nt: TGTGCCAGCAGCGTAGTTACAGCGGGGGGACAAGAGACCCAGTACTTC

d_gene: .
abundance: .
j_gene: TRBJ1-6
v_gene: TRBV19
CDR3aa: CASSIYSVNSPLHF
CDR3nt: TGTGCCAGTAGTATATACAGTGTGAATTCACCCCTCCACTTT

d_gene: TRBD2
abundance: .
j_gene: TRBJ2-1
v_gene: TRBV30
CDR3aa: CAWSVRGGGPVREQFF
CDR3nt: TGTGCCTGGAGTGTACGTGGCGGGGGGCCCGTCCGTGAGCAGTTCTTC

d_gene: TRBD1
abundance: .
j_gene: TRBJ2-7
v_gene: TRBV6-5
CDR3aa: CASSPGTGGNEQYF
CDR3nt: TGTGCCAGCAGTCCCGGGACAGGGGGCAACGAGCAGTACTTC

d_gene: .
abundance: .
j_gene: TRBJ1-3
v_gene: TRBV4-1
CDR3aa: CASSQQGSSGNTIYF
CDR3nt: TGCGCCAGCAGCCAACAGGGGAGCTCTGGAAACACCATATATTTT

d_gene: .
abundance: .
j_gene: TRBJ2-5
v_gene: TRBV7-7
CDR3aa: CASSARGGTRTKETQYF
CDR3nt: TGTGCTAGCAGCGCCCGAGGCGGCACTCGGACAAAAGAGACCCAGTACTTC

d_gene: TRBD1
abundance: .
j_gene: TRBJ1-4
v_gene: TRBV2
CDR3aa: CASNQGGEKLFF
CDR3nt: TGTGCCAGCAACCAGGGGGGTGAAAAACTGTTTTTT

d_gene: TRBD2
abundance: .
j_gene: TRBJ2-7
v_gene: TRBV5-5
CDR3aa: CASSPPVAGRGEQYF
CDR3nt: TGTGCCAGCAGCCCCCCGGTAGCGGGAAGGGGCGAGCAGTACTTC

d_gene: TRBD1
abundance: .
j_gene: TRBJ2-7
v_gene: TRBV11-1
CDR3aa: CASTPGQGVSYEQYF
CDR3nt: TGTGCCAGCACCCCGGGACAGGGGGTGTCATACGAGCAGTACTTC

d_gene: .
abundance: .
j_gene: TRBJ2-3
v_gene: TRBV3-1/TRBV3-2
CDR3aa: CASSQIGAPTDTQYF
CDR3nt: TGTGCCAGCAGCCAAATCGGAGCCCCCACAGATACGCAGTATTTT

d_gene: TRBD1
abundance: .
j_gene: TRBJ2-7
v_gene: TRBV2
CDR3aa: CASSGDSEQYF
CDR3nt: TGTGCCAGCAGTGGGGACAGCGAGCAGTACTTC

d_gene: .
abundance: .
j_gene: TRBJ2-5
v_gene: TRBV11-3
CDR3aa: CASSLGQQETQYF
CDR3nt: TGTGCCAGCAGCTTAGGGCAGCAAGAGACCCAGTACTTC

d_gene: .
abundance: .
j_gene: TRBJ2-7
v_gene: TRBV9
CDR3aa: CASSVAAGQSYEQYF
CDR3nt: TGTGCCAGCAGCGTAGCTGCAGGACAGAGCTACGAGCAGTACTTC

d_gene: .
abundance: .
j_gene: TRBJ1-2
v_gene: TRBV7-2
CDR3aa: CASKPSETYGYTF
CDR3nt: TGTGCCAGCAAACCGAGCGAGACCTATGGCTACACCTTC

d_gene: TRBD2
abundance: .
j_gene: TRBJ2-3
v_gene: TRBV6-5
CDR3aa: CASRGAGAWDTQYF
CDR3nt: TGTGCCAGCAGGGGAGCGGGGGCCTGGGATACGCAGTATTTT

d_gene: TRBD1
abundance: once
j_gene: TRBJ1-4
v_gene: TRBV6-6
CDR3aa: CASSRSRTGRNEKLFF
CDR3nt: TGTGCCAGCAGTCGATCCCGGACAGGTCGTAATGAAAAACTGTTTTTT

d_gene: .
abundance: .
j_gene: TRBJ1-2
v_gene: TRBV5-6
CDR3aa: CASSYGGFTGVFNYGYTF
CDR3nt: TGTGCCAGCAGCTATGGGGGATTTACGGGGGTTTTTAACTATGGCTACACCTTC

d_gene: .
abundance: few
j_gene: TRBJ1-1
v_gene: TRBV24-1
CDR3aa: CATSDGLYTEAFF
CDR3nt: TGTGCCACCAGTGACGGACTGTACACTGAAGCTTTCTTT

d_gene: TRBD2
abundance: .
j_gene: TRBJ2-2
v_gene: TRBV13
CDR3aa: CASSSSPSGGHTGELFF
CDR3nt: TGTGCCAGCAGCTCAAGCCCGTCGGGGGGGCACACCGGGGAGCTGTTTTTT

d_gene: .
abundance: once
j_gene: TRBJ1-2
v_gene: TRBV7-9
CDR3aa: CASSSAGANYGYTF
CDR3nt: TGTGCCAGCAGCTCAGCAGGGGCTAACTATGGCTACACCTTC

d_gene: TRBD1
abundance: .
j_gene: TRBJ1-2
v_gene: TRBV27
CDR3aa: CASSLSGQAPGYGYTF
CDR3nt: TGTGCCAGCAGTTTATCCGGACAGGCGCCCGGCTATGGCTACACCTTC

d_gene: .
abundance: few
j_gene: TRBJ2-7
v_gene: TRBV15
CDR3aa: CATSRVKSSYEQYF
CDR3nt: TGTGCCACCAGCAGAGTTAAGAGCTCCTACGAGCAGTACTTC

d_gene: TRBD1
abundance: once
j_gene: TRBJ2-5
v_gene: TRBV4-1
CDR3aa: CASSPTGQGARETQYF
CDR3nt: TGCGCCAGCAGCCCTACTGGACAGGGGGCGCGAGAGACCCAGTACTTC

d_gene: .
abundance: few
j_gene: TRBJ1-1
v_gene: TRBV6-5
CDR3aa: CASSYLTGAEAFF
CDR3nt: TGTGCCAGCAGTTACCTCACGGGGGCTGAAGCTTTCTTT

d_gene: .
abundance: once
j_gene: TRBJ1-4
v_gene: TRBV6-5
CDR3aa: CASRGSGQWTEKLFF
CDR3nt: TGTGCCAGCAGGGGATCAGGACAGTGGACTGAAAAACTGTTTTTT

d_gene: TRBD2
abundance: .
j_gene: TRBJ2-1
v_gene: TRBV25-1
CDR3aa: CASTELAGVNNEQFF
CDR3nt: TGTGCCAGCACCGAACTAGCGGGAGTGAATAATGAGCAGTTCTTC

d_gene: .
abundance: .
j_gene: TRBJ1-4
v_gene: TRBV15
CDR3aa: CATSRRGTDNEKLFF
CDR3nt: TGTGCCACCAGCAGACGGGGGACGGACAATGAAAAACTGTTTTTT